This section outlines one T cell receptor (beta chain) sequence together with its context. The source of the sample is a study of blood T cell repertoires in COVID-19. As originally analysed: Cell counts per sample came from amplifying reference gene primers. The repertoire was sequenced with immunoSEQ multiplex PCR; TCRdb's copy has only in-frame clones and lacks some. V, J and clone size reflect that table, while D and trimming were determined from the DNA. Among hundreds of thousands of clones listed, approximately 90% were seen once. Participant age was roughly 18 to 89 years, and participants resided in about two dozen US areas. Assignments of participants to cohorts depended upon their own reported clinical history. Recovered status in Cohort 3 required two negative PCRs, clearance, or symptom resolution. The length of the CDR3 is 15 residues. V gave up 8 bases and J gave up 0 bases, with 13 bases separating them. CDR1 MDHEN and CDR2 SYDVKM come from the germline V gene.

This TCR was recovered from a man between 18 and 35 years old who had recovered from COVID-19. Sequenced input: PBMCs or T cells enriched from blood (not recorded which). The chain is built from TRBV28 and TRBJ1-4; no definite D call. The CDR3 DNA reads TGTGCCAGCTCAGGCCCGGTTACAACTAATGAAAAACTGTTTTTT. This gives the protein CASSGPVTTNEKLFF.